This T cell receptor beta chain stems from a study of CD8+CD57+ T cells in acquired aplastic anemia. Study overall: An average of roughly 3 ug of DNA was obtained from sorted CD4+ and CD8+ cells.

The CDR3 consists of 14 residues. The ends were cut back, 4 bases at V and 15 bases at J, with 24 bases in the middle. CDR1 is SGDLS, CDR2 YYNGEE, per germline. Previously, flow cytometry had revealed CD8+CD57+ cell expansion in the patients chosen for sequencing. Sampling of blood occurred while the patients had still received no therapy. TCR beta VDJ and CDR3 were profiled, and genomic DNA was the template. MiXCR, applied by TCRdb to the reads, yields one record per CDR3 protein. The table shows approximately 260,000 distinct CDR3 sequences, with approximately 79% occurring only once. Sequenced material: sorted CD4+, CD8+, or CD8+CD57+ T cells (not recorded which) from PBMCs. The TCR was taken from a human donor with aplastic anemia. The rearrangement joins TRBV9 to TRBJ2-3; D not resolved. The CDR3 sequence: CASSLGSDTHSFYF. CDR3 nucleotide sequence: TGTGCCAGCAGCTTAGGGTCAGATACGCATTCTTTTTATTTT.